Following are 30 T cell receptor beta chains from one sample sequenced in a study of shared clonotypes between healthy human individuals. Terminally differentiated effector memory CD45RA+ cells were excluded by CCR7 positive selection of CD45RO-negative cells. Profiled with immunoSEQ multiplex PCR; TCRdb holds only in-frame clones, not every one. The sample consists of 560,000 or so clones, roughly 95% of them appearing once. Sequencing used naive CD8+ T cells sorted from blood. Receptors were obtained from a woman aged 30 to 39 in good health.

The V gene is TRBV9, the J gene TRBJ2-2; no reliable D call. This CDR3 comprises 16 residues. Germline-derived CDR1 and CDR2 are SGDLS and YYNGEE. V dropped 2 bases and J dropped 2 bases, with 13 bases sitting between them. CDR3: CASSVSSTTNTGELFF. DNA for the CDR3: TGTGCCAGCAGCGTTTCCTCTACTACAAACACCGGGGAGCTGTTTTTT.

The chain carries TRBV13 and TRBJ1-1; 7 positions agree with TRBD1. Trimming took 6 bases from V and 3 from J; bases not matched to a gene: 4. CDR1 is PRHDT and CDR2 is FYEKMQ in the germline V gene (reference sequence). This CDR3 region has 13 residues. Here the CDR3 reads CASSRQGDTEAFF. Here the CDR3 DNA reads TGTGCCAGCAGTAGGCAGGGGGACACTGAAGCTTTCTTT.

The rearrangement joins TRBV7-9 to TRBJ2-1; the D is unclear. CDR3 length: 14 residues. CDR1 is SEHNR, CDR2 FQNEAQ, per germline (reference sequence). V shed 5 bases and J shed 4 bases, with 12 bases lying between them. CDR3 sequence: CASSAVGLYNEQFF. The CDR3 DNA is TGTGCCAGCAGCGCGGTCGGGCTTTACAATGAGCAGTTCTTC.

V is TRBV4-1 and J is TRBJ2-3; tentatively, D is TRBD2 (7 bases). Germline V gene lookup returns CDR1 MGHRA and CDR2 YSYEKL. The CDR3 consists of 17 residues. V lost 0 bases, J lost 4 bases, and 17 bases lay in between. Here the CDR3 reads CASSQERGAGVADTQYF. The CDR3 DNA reads TGCGCCAGCAGCCAAGAACGGGGGGCCGGGGTAGCAGATACGCAGTATTTT.

This chain uses TRBV6-5 with TRBJ2-5; D not resolved. The J call may be in error: the DNA end matches TRBJ2-7 better. Looked up from germline, CDR1 is MNHEY and CDR2 is SVGAGI. The CDR3 sequence is 14 residues long. The CDR3 is CASSSGSSPGEQYF. The DNA for the CDR3 is TGTGCCAGCAGTTCGGGCAGCTCTCCTGGCGAGCAGTACTTC.

This chain connects TRBV28 to TRBJ1-2; D may be TRBD1 (5 bases). V was clipped by 5 bases and J by 7 bases, with 17 bases between them. This CDR3 has 14 amino acids. Germline lookup yields CDR1 MDHEN and CDR2 SYDVKM. The DNA for the CDR3 is TGTGCCAGCAGTCTACGGACACTCGTGGCTGGCTACACCTTC. This translates into CASSLRTLVAGYTF.

This clone was seen only once. The V gene is TRBV13, the J gene TRBJ2-5, with 8 bases fitting TRBD2. The J call may be wrong; the DNA end is better matched by TRBJ2-7. The CDR3 runs to 15 residues. Germline V gene sequence: CDR1 PRHDT, CDR2 FYEKMQ (reference sequence). The CDR3 DNA is TGTGCCAGCAGCTTAGGAGGAGCGGGAGTGTACGAGCAGTACTTC. Amino acid sequence: CASSLGGAGVYEQYF.

This rearrangement joins TRBV25-1 to TRBJ1-1; D not resolved. CDR1 MGHDK and CDR2 SYGVNS come from the germline V gene. The CDR3 is 11 amino acids. Deletions cut 7 bases from V and 5 bases from J, with 8 bases between. CDR3 region: CASISWTEAFF. For the CDR3, the DNA is TGTGCCAGCATTTCCTGGACTGAAGCTTTCTTT.

The sample holds one count of this clone. The chain combines TRBV7-9 with TRBJ1-4; no clear D. The CDR3 runs to 17 residues. Trimming pared 5 bases from V and 2 bases from J, leaving 18 bases between. Per germline, CDR1 SEHNR and CDR2 FQNEAQ (reference sequence). CDR3 nucleotides: TGTGCCAGCAGCCCACCCCACACGGGTGCTACTAATGAAAAACTGTTTTTT. Protein product: CASSPPHTGATNEKLFF. Variable domain in full (rest from reference TRBV7-9 and TRBJ1-4): DTGVSQNPRHKITKRGQNVTFRCDPISEHNRLYWYRQTLGQGPEFLTYFQNEAQLEKSRLLSDRFSAERPKGSFSTLEIQRTEQGDSAMYLCASSPPHTGATNEKLFFGSGTQLSVL.

This clone was counted between two and nine times. Distinct nucleotide sequences in the sample also encode this CDR3. This rearrangement joins TRBV20-1 to TRBJ2-7; unclear D gene. The V end was cut by 1 base, the J end by 3 bases, with 4 bases between. From germline, CDR1 is DFQATT and CDR2 SNEGSKA (reference sequence). This CDR3 contains 11 residues. CDR3 sequence (DNA): TGCAGTGCTAGAGGGGGCTACGAGCAGTACTTC. Translating it yields CSARGGYEQYF.

This chain joins TRBV27 and TRBJ2-1; 8 bases match TRBD2. CDR3 length: 14 amino acids. J gave up 10 bases and V 3 bases, and 8 bases lay outside the gene matches. CDR1 MNHEY and CDR2 SMNVEV come from the germline V gene (reference sequence). The CDR3 DNA follows: TGTGCCAGCAGTTTTAGCGGGGCCTACAGGGAGCAGTTCTTC. Translation: CASSFSGAYREQFF.

As DNA, the CDR3 is TGCGCCATTATGGACAGTCACGGAAACACCATATATTTT. This translates into CAIMDSHGNTIYF. This chain links TRBV10-2 with TRBJ1-3; D possibly corresponds to TRBD1 (6 bases). Germline-derived CDR1 and CDR2 are WSHSY and SAAADI. Trimming took off 10 bases at V and 4 bases at J, with 14 bases between the two ends. This CDR3 spans 13 amino acids.

J is TRBJ2-6 and V is TRBV7-8; the D gene is possibly TRBD1 (6 bases). The CDR3 is made up of 17 amino acids. Germline V gene lookup returns CDR1 SGHVS and CDR2 FQNEAQ. The ends were cut back, 7 bases at V and 0 bases at J, with 16 bases in the middle. CDR3 DNA sequence: TGTGCCAGCAAGGGGACAAATGTTGTCTCTGGGGCCAACGTCCTGACTTTC. Protein sequence: CASKGTNVVSGANVLTF. The entire variable domain, with the rest obtained from reference TRBV7-8 and TRBJ2-6, is as follows: GAGVSQSPRYKVAKRGQDVALRCDPISGHVSLFWYQQALGQGPEFLTYFQNEAQLDKSGLPSDRFFAERPEGSVSTLKIQRTQQEDSAVYLCASKGTNVVSGANVLTFGAGSRLTVL.

This clone is a singleton in its sample. The chain is built from TRBV7-9 and TRBJ2-6; perhaps TRBD2 as D (6 bases). Germline CDR1 and CDR2: SEHNR and FQNEAQ (reference sequence). With 5 bases removed from V and 0 bases from J, the gap between germline ends came to 14 bases. The CDR3 covers 17 residues. CDR3 in DNA: TGTGCCAGCAGCCCAGGGACTGTCCTCTCTGGGGCCAACGTCCTGACTTTC. It specifies CASSPGTVLSGANVLTF.

The chain uses TRBV19 and TRBJ1-4; no clear D gene. Germline CDR1 and CDR2: LNHDA and SQIVND (reference sequence). V lost 3 bases and J 8 bases, leaving 13 bases between the germline ends. This CDR3 has 14 amino acids. The CDR3: CASSIGGMREKLFF. The CDR3 DNA follows: TGTGCCAGTAGTATCGGAGGTATGCGGGAAAAACTGTTTTTT.

The chain has TRBV4-1 and TRBJ1-2; the match to TRBD1 covers 8 bases. V lost 5 bases and J lost 4; bases outside the gene matches: 6. CDR1 and CDR2 (germline): MGHRA, YSYEKL. This CDR3 spans 14 amino acids. CDR3 protein: CASSDTGGGYGYTF. CDR3 DNA: TGCGCCAGCAGCGATACAGGGGGGGGCTATGGCTACACCTTC.

The count of this clone is one. This sequence joins TRBV28 and TRBJ2-5, with no clear D. This CDR3 has 13 amino acids. The V gene lost 3 bases and the J gene lost 1 base, with 6 bases spanning the gap. In germline, CDR1 is MDHEN, CDR2 SYDVKM. This CDR3 is CASSFNFQETQYF. The DNA of the CDR3 is TGTGCCAGCAGTTTTAACTTCCAAGAGACCCAGTACTTC.

V and J are TRBV7-8 and TRBJ2-3, with TRBD2 as a possible D gene (6 bases). Trimming removed 5 bases at V and 4 bases at J, with 10 bases between. Germline V gene lookup returns CDR1 SGHVS and CDR2 FQNEAQ. This CDR3 is 13 amino acids long. CDR3 DNA: TGTGCCAGCAGCCGGTGGGGGGCAGATACGCAGTATTTT. Translated: CASSRWGADTQYF.

The rearrangement joins TRBV6-5 to TRBJ2-7; D is possibly TRBD1 (6 bases). The V gene lost 0 bases and the J gene lost 6 bases, with 12 bases spanning the gap. The CDR3 length is 14 residues. Germline values: CDR1 MNHEY, CDR2 SVGAGI. In DNA form, the CDR3 reads TGTGCCAGCAGTTACTCTGCACAGGGTCTCGAGCAGTACTTC. Amino acids: CASSYSAQGLEQYF.

The CDR3 here is CASRDRETYEQYF. DNA of the CDR3: TGTGCCAGTAGGGACAGAGAAACCTACGAGCAGTACTTC. The V and J genes are TRBV19 and TRBJ2-7; D perhaps matches TRBD1 (6 bases). V lost 6 bases, J lost 2 bases, and 11 bases lay in between. CDR3 length: 13 residues. The germline gives CDR1 LNHDA, CDR2 SQIVND (reference sequence).

This clone was found once. V gene TRBV7-3 combines with J gene TRBJ2-7; TRBD2 matches 11 bases. Germline V CDR1 and CDR2: SGHTA, FQGTGA. The CDR3 is 15 residues long. The junction had 2 bases not matched to a gene; V was cut back by 4 bases and J by 0 bases. The CDR3 sequence is CASSSLAGGSYEQYF. For the CDR3, the DNA is TGTGCCAGCAGCTCGCTAGCGGGAGGCTCCTACGAGCAGTACTTC.

This clone appeared a single time. J is TRBJ2-7 and V is TRBV7-5; TRBD2, the table's D call, lacks a check against the DNA. TRBV7-5 corresponds to a pseudogene. CDR3 length equals 14 residues. CDR3 DNA: TGTGTCAGAAGCTTCGGACTAGTAACCTACGAGCAGTACTTC. Encoded protein: CVRSFGLVTYEQYF.

V usage is TRBV10-2 and J usage is TRBJ2-7, with 8 bases identical to TRBD2. V gave up 4 bases and J gave up 6 bases; unmatched junction bases: 5. CDR1 WSHSY and CDR2 SAAADI come from the germline V gene. The CDR3 runs 13 residues. CDR3 DNA sequence: TGCGCCAGCAGTGGAGCGGGAGCGGTCGAGCAGTACTTC. This translates into CASSGAGAVEQYF.

In the case of this clone: One end of the junction fails to match germline, which may point to a read error. The chain employs TRBV6-1 and TRBJ1-5; 9 positions match TRBD1. There are 16 residues in the CDR3. Germline values: CDR1 MNHNS, CDR2 SASEGT. The CDR3 protein is CASSGDRVAGNQPQHF. The CDR3 nucleotides are TGTGCCAGTAGTGGGGACAGGGTCGCTGGCAATCAGCCCCAGCATTTT.

The genes are TRBV19 and TRBJ2-7, with TRBD1 as a possible D gene (5 bases). Germline CDR1 reads LNHDA; CDR2 reads SQIVND (reference sequence). Between the trimmed V and J ends, which lost 3 bases and 6 bases, there was a span of 15 bases. CDR3 length: 14 amino acids. CDR3 bases: TGTGCCAGTAGTATGGTGGCAGGGCCTCGCGAGCAGTACTTC. The encoded protein is CASSMVAGPREQYF.

Regarding this clone: The sample has other DNA sequences that encode this CDR3 too. The chain recombines TRBV19 with TRBJ2-7; no clear D. Per germline, CDR1 LNHDA and CDR2 SQIVND (reference sequence). This CDR3 comprises 13 residues. The V gene lost 5 bases and the J gene lost 4 bases, with 12 bases spanning the gap. For the CDR3, the DNA is TGTGCCAGTAGTGCAGGACCGGCGTACGAGCAGTACTTC. Translating it yields CASSAGPAYEQYF.

This chain links TRBV29-1 with TRBJ2-3; D possibly matches TRBD1 or TRBD2 (5 bases each). This CDR3 is built from 14 residues. Per germline, CDR1 SQVTM and CDR2 ANQGSEA. V lost 3 bases to trimming and J lost 3 bases, with 13 bases between them. CDR3 residues: CSVDRDPGTDTQYF. The CDR3 DNA follows: TGCAGCGTTGACAGGGACCCGGGAACAGATACGCAGTATTTT.

V and J are TRBV6-1 and TRBJ1-1; 8 nucleotides line up with TRBD1. V was clipped by 1 base and J by 3 bases; unmatched bases: 7. This CDR3 comprises 16 residues. Germline assignment: CDR1 MNHNS and CDR2 SASEGT. CDR3 coding DNA: TGTGCCAGCAGTGAAGTTGGCAGGGGGCTGGACACTGAAGCTTTCTTT. Amino acid sequence: CASSEVGRGLDTEAFF.

The J gene is TRBJ2-5, the V gene TRBV7-9; unclear D gene. The CDR3 has 14 amino acids. The germline gives CDR1 SEHNR, CDR2 FQNEAQ (reference sequence). V lost 2 bases, J lost 4 bases, and 11 bases lay in between. The CDR3 DNA sequence: TGTGCCAGCAGCTTATTTACCCTCCGAGAGACCCAGTACTTC. It translates to CASSLFTLRETQYF.

The chain carries TRBV28 and TRBJ2-2; possibly TRBD1 or TRBD2 for D (5 bases each). The CDR3 totals 16 residues. Germline loops: CDR1 MDHEN, CDR2 SYDVKM. Trimming pared 7 bases from V and 2 bases from J, leaving 17 bases between. Written as DNA, the CDR3 is TGTGCCAGCACCTTCTATCGGGGCGATAACACCGGGGAGCTGTTTTTT. As protein: CASTFYRGDNTGELFF.